Following are 2 T cell receptor beta chains from one sample sequenced in a study of tumor-infiltrating lymphocytes in primary liver carcinoma. Co-extraction yielded RNA and DNA from around 18-30 mg of unsorted bulk tissue. The authors made TCR beta cDNA from 400 to 550 ng total RNA with a constant-region primer. A slightly modified ARM-PCR protocol with three nested multiplex PCR rounds produced these TCR beta libraries. TRBV1-TRBV30 forward primers paired with a C-beta reverse primer drove the first two PCR rounds, about 9 cycles each. Each CDR3 protein is one row after TCRdb ran MiXCR on the multiplex PCR reads. Among tens of thousands of distinct CDR3 sequences listed, roughly 77% were seen once. Sequenced: tumor-adjacent normal liver tissue. Receptors were obtained from a man aged 40-49 years with primary liver carcinoma and hepatitis B virus infection.

Of note for this clonotype: At one end the junction does not follow the germline gene, possibly because of a read error. The chain combines TRBV12-3 or TRBV12-4 with TRBJ2-1; TRBD2 matches 8 bases. The CDR3 is made up of 15 amino acids. CDR3 nucleotides: TGTGCCGGCAGTCAAATCAGCGGGAGAGGAAATGAGCAGTTCTTC. As protein: CAGSQISGRGNEQFF.

This clonotype has ten or more counts. The chain combines TRBV10-3 with TRBJ1-4; no reliable D call. The CDR3 is made up of 17 amino acids. Germline V gives CDR1 ENHRY, CDR2 SYGVKD. Trimming shortened V by 4 bases and J by 0 bases, and 15 bases separated the two germline ends. DNA of the CDR3: TGTGCCATCAGTGGAGGGCCGGGTACTGCAACTAATGAAAAACTGTTTTTT. It yields the protein CAISGGPGTATNEKLFF.